This TCR beta chain was observed in a study of cytomegalovirus exposure and HLA in healthy donors. Donors were nominally healthy when sampled, though unrecorded immune exposures were likely. PCR amplification relied on 60 Vbeta primers (plus 13 Jbeta primers). Method: immunoSEQ multiplex PCR; TCRdb's copy keeps in-frame clones and lacks some. The sample comprises some 140,000 clones, 65% to 70% of which are singletons, and more than 1.5% rests with the top ten. V shed 4 bases and J shed 7 bases, with 21 bases lying between them. The CDR3 consists of 15 residues. Germline V lookup: CDR1 SGHNT, CDR2 YYREEE (reference sequence).

Sequencing was done on a sample of PBMCs. This TCR came from a human donor in good health. V and J are TRBV5-4 and TRBJ2-7; a weak D match, TRBD2 (6 bases). CDR3 protein: CASSQVVSGAGEQYF. The CDR3 DNA reads TGTGCCAGCAGCCAAGTCGTGTCGGGAGCCGGTGAGCAGTACTTC.